Each of the 25 T cell receptor beta chains below was sequenced from the same sample in a study of control samples from healthy donors and cancer patients. Generated by immunoSEQ multiplex PCR, the TCRdb table keeps only in-frame clones and is missing some. The sample lists fewer than 95,000 clones; about 86% were seen once. The sequenced sample was blood. The receptors here all came from a woman between 50 and 59 years old in good health.

The rearrangement uses TRBV4-1 and TRBJ2-2; D remains unclear. V lost 3 bases to trimming and J lost 4 bases, with 12 bases between them. The CDR3 contains 15 residues. CDR1 is MGHRA, CDR2 YSYEKL, per germline. In nucleotides, the CDR3 is TGCGCCAGCAGCCAGGTCTTGAAAACCACCGGGGAGCTGTTTTTT. It specifies CASSQVLKTTGELFF.

This rearrangement joins TRBV6-2 or TRBV6-3 to TRBJ2-3; 8 bases fit TRBD1. Germline-derived CDR1 and CDR2 are MNHEY and SVGEGT. Trimming removed 2 bases from V and 5 bases from J; junction bases left unmatched: 6. This CDR3 has 15 residues. CDR3 protein: CASSYTGQGLDTQYF. The CDR3 nucleotides read TGTGCCAGCAGTTACACCGGACAGGGCCTAGATACGCAGTATTTT.

V and J are TRBV24-1 and TRBJ1-3; no clear D gene. The germline gives CDR1 KGHDR, CDR2 SFDVKD. This CDR3 spans 15 amino acids. V lost 5 bases and J lost 0, with 10 bases in between. This chain's CDR3 is CATSVRRISGNTIYF. The CDR3 nucleotides read TGTGCCACCAGTGTCCGGAGGATCTCTGGAAACACCATATATTTT.

This chain links TRBV4-3 with TRBJ1-4, with TRBD1 matching 7 bases. The ends lost 0 bases at V and 4 bases at J; junction bases unmatched: 5. The CDR3 is 16 amino acids. Per the germline V gene, CDR1 is LGHNA and CDR2 is YSLEER. Written as DNA, the CDR3 is TGCGCCAGCAGCCAAGAGAGGGACAGAGTTAATGAAAAACTGTTTTTT. Its protein product is CASSQERDRVNEKLFF.

V usage is TRBV7-9 and J usage is TRBJ1-3, with D hard to call. Germline lookup yields CDR1 SEHNR and CDR2 FQNEAQ (reference sequence). The germline V and J ends were trimmed by 5 bases and 2 bases, with 10 bases remaining between them. This CDR3 contains 14 residues. The CDR3 here is CASSREFPGNTIYF. The DNA for the CDR3 is TGTGCCAGCAGCAGGGAATTCCCTGGAAACACCATATATTTT.

The chain is built from TRBV11-2 and TRBJ1-2; possible D gene TRBD1, 5 bases. Trimming cost V 6 bases and J 6 bases, with 17 bases left between them. The CDR3 runs to 14 residues. The germline V gene has CDR1 SGHAT and CDR2 FQNNGV. CDR3 sequence (DNA): TGTGCCAGCAGAGGTTCAGGGTTTATGCATGGCTACACCTTC. Encoded protein: CASRGSGFMHGYTF.

V usage is TRBV6-2 or TRBV6-3 and J usage is TRBJ2-5; 13 nucleotides line up with TRBD2. The V gene's germline CDR1 is MNHEY and CDR2 SVGEGT. V lost 6 bases to trimming and J lost 9 bases; unmatched junction nucleotides: 7. This CDR3 has 14 residues. The CDR3 protein is CASSWTSGGDAQYF. As DNA, the CDR3 is TGTGCCAGCAGCTGGACTAGCGGGGGAGATGCCCAGTACTTC.

The chain employs TRBV12-3 or TRBV12-4 and TRBJ2-1; D call uncertain. The CDR3 covers 13 residues. Deletions cut 5 bases from V and 8 bases from J, with 13 bases between. This CDR3 reads CASSQRGDDEQFF. The CDR3 DNA reads as TGTGCCAGCAGTCAAAGAGGTGACGATGAGCAGTTCTTC.

The chain is built from TRBV6-5 and TRBJ1-4; D is perhaps TRBD1 (6 bases). There are 14 residues in the CDR3. CDR1 MNHEY and CDR2 SVGAGI come from the germline V gene. V lost 10 bases and J 4 bases, leaving 16 bases between the germline ends. In nucleotides, the CDR3 is TGTGCCACCGGGGGGCGCGGGGGTAATGAAAAACTGTTTTTT. Its protein product is CATGGRGGNEKLFF.

This rearrangement joins TRBV7-9 to TRBJ1-1; D is unresolved. The CDR3 extends over 15 amino acids. V lost 5 bases and J lost 2, with 15 bases in between. Germline-derived CDR1 and CDR2 are SEHNR and FQNEAQ (reference sequence). As DNA, the CDR3 is TGTGCCAGCAGCGTATGGAGGGCAGCTAACACTGAAGCTTTCTTT. Encoded protein: CASSVWRAANTEAFF.

The chain's CDR3 is CASSQGGQVNSNQPQHF. The CDR3 region has the DNA TGTGCCAGCAGCCAAGGAGGACAGGTAAATAGCAATCAGCCCCAGCATTTT. The gene calls are TRBV3-1 (or the pseudogene TRBV3-2) and TRBJ1-5; 7 bases align to TRBD1. V was pared by 1 base and J by 0 bases, with 6 bases of the junction left unmatched. The CDR3 runs to 17 residues. Germline V gene data show CDR1 as LGHDT and CDR2 as YNNKEL (reference sequence).

The chain recombines TRBV6-2 or TRBV6-3 with TRBJ1-2; 11 bases line up with TRBD1. This CDR3 is 14 amino acids long. Germline V gene lookup returns CDR1 MNHEY and CDR2 SVGEGT. The J segment lost 4 bases and the V segment lost 6 bases, leaving 4 bases of the junction unmatched. Written as DNA, the CDR3 is TGTGCCAGCAGCCCTGGGACAGGGGGCTATGGCTACACCTTC. The encoded protein is CASSPGTGGYGYTF.

The CDR3 DNA is TGTGCCAGCAGTTTCACAGGGCTGAGCTATGGCTACACCTTC. Translated: CASSFTGLSYGYTF. The chain has TRBV28 and TRBJ1-2, with a possible D match to TRBD1 (6 bases). The V and J ends lost 3 bases and 4 bases respectively, with 12 bases between them. CDR1 MDHEN and CDR2 SYDVKM come from the germline V gene. The CDR3 covers 14 residues.

The rearrangement links TRBV7-2 to TRBJ2-1; 10 nucleotides line up with TRBD2. CDR1 SGHTA and CDR2 FQGNSA come from the germline V gene. With 4 bases clipped from V and 7 bases from J, the junction kept 10 bases outside the gene matches. CDR3 size: 16 residues. The CDR3 protein is CASSSQRGGRGNEQFF. The DNA for the CDR3 is TGTGCCAGCAGCTCCCAGCGGGGGGGCCGGGGGAATGAGCAGTTCTTC.

The chain employs TRBV2 and TRBJ2-3; D gene uncertain. The V end was cut by 7 bases, the J end by 3 bases, with 14 bases between. CDR3 length equals 14 residues. The V gene's germline CDR1 is SNHLY and CDR2 FYNNEI. The CDR3 protein is CASTGGVETDTQYF. The CDR3 DNA reads TGTGCCAGCACCGGTGGGGTCGAAACAGATACGCAGTATTTT.

V usage is TRBV6-2 or TRBV6-3 and J usage is TRBJ2-1, with a weak D call TRBD2 (5 bases). The CDR3 runs 15 residues. The germline CDR1 and CDR2 sequences are MNHEY and SVGEGT. V lost 2 bases to trimming and J lost 6 bases, with 14 bases between them. The CDR3, as DNA: TGTGCCAGCAGTTACCGGGCGAGCGGACTCAATGAGCAGTTCTTC. Translating gives CASSYRASGLNEQFF.

This sequence joins TRBV4-3 and TRBJ1-3; D gene ambiguous. Trimming removed 0 bases from V and 4 bases from J, with 13 bases in between. The germline gives CDR1 LGHNA, CDR2 YSLEER. The CDR3 is made up of 16 amino acids. The DNA for the CDR3 is TGCGCCAGCAGCCAAGATCTAGGTCTGGCGGGAAACACCATATATTTT. Translation: CASSQDLGLAGNTIYF.

The chain uses TRBV3-1 (or the pseudogene TRBV3-2) and TRBJ2-3, with 16 bases that match TRBD2. Germline V gives CDR1 LGHDT, CDR2 YNNKEL (reference sequence). The ends lost 4 bases at V and 2 bases at J; junction bases unmatched: 9. The CDR3 length is 19 residues. In nucleotides, the CDR3 is TGTGCCAGCAGCCGGATTTCCGGGACTAGCGGGGGGGACACAGATACGCAGTATTTT. This gives the protein CASSRISGTSGGDTDTQYF.

The chain joins TRBV7-6 to TRBJ2-3, with 8 bases aligning to TRBD1. This CDR3 is built from 17 residues. Germline assignment: CDR1 SGHVS and CDR2 FNYEAQ. Unmatched junction bases numbered 8, after V lost 1 base and J lost 2 bases. The CDR3 reads CASSLDEGQANTDTQYF. CDR3 nucleotides: TGTGCCAGCAGCTTAGATGAGGGACAGGCAAACACAGATACGCAGTATTTT.

J is TRBJ1-5 and V is TRBV5-1, with D possibly TRBD1 on 5 matching bases. The CDR3 totals 15 residues. Germline V CDR1 and CDR2: SGHRS, YFSETQ. V shed 4 bases and J shed 3 bases, with 14 bases lying between them. The CDR3, as DNA: TGCGCCAGCAGCCCGATGGGGGGAGACAATCAGCCCCAGCATTTT. This encodes CASSPMGGDNQPQHF.

The V and J genes are TRBV5-8 and TRBJ2-5; TRBD2 matches 11 bases. This CDR3 contains 16 residues. Germline loops: CDR1 SGHTS, CDR2 YDEGEE. V shed 2 bases, J shed 5 bases, and the junction held 8 bases outside the gene matches. Here the CDR3 DNA reads TGTGCCAGCAGCTTTGGTAGCGGGGGGGCCTGGGAGACCCAGTACTTC. As protein: CASSFGSGGAWETQYF.

This rearrangement joins TRBV20-1 to TRBJ2-2; D uncertain. Trimming pared 3 bases from V and 1 base from J, leaving 12 bases between. Per the germline V gene, CDR1 is DFQATT and CDR2 is SNEGSKA (reference sequence). The CDR3 consists of 15 residues. In DNA, the CDR3 is TGCAGTGCTAGTCGTGGGGAAGTGAACACCGGGGAGCTGTTTTTT. Its translation: CSASRGEVNTGELFF.

The chain uses TRBV20-1 and TRBJ1-5; D gene unclear. In germline, CDR1 is DFQATT, CDR2 SNEGSKA (reference sequence). CDR3 size: 15 residues. V was pared by 3 bases and J by 0 bases, with 12 bases between. CDR3 region: CSASSAQSSNQPQHF. The CDR3 DNA is TGCAGTGCTAGTTCGGCACAGAGTAGCAATCAGCCCCAGCATTTT.

The rearrangement joins TRBV6-2 or TRBV6-3 to TRBJ1-3; TRBD1 is a possible D gene (5 bases). Germline V gene sequence: CDR1 MNHEY, CDR2 SVGEGT. Trimming removed 6 bases at V and 0 bases at J, with 18 bases between. The CDR3 is 17 amino acids. This CDR3 reads CASSPRDGPSSGNTIYF. CDR3 nucleotide sequence: TGTGCCAGCAGCCCTAGGGACGGCCCAAGCTCTGGAAACACCATATATTTT.

The rearrangement joins TRBV19 to TRBJ2-2; 11 nucleotides line up with TRBD2. The CDR3 length is 16 residues. The germline CDR1 and CDR2 sequences are LNHDA and SQIVND (reference sequence). The junction had 11 bases not matched to a gene; V was cut back by 7 bases and J by 7 bases. This CDR3 is CASTIIGTSGIGELFF. As DNA, the CDR3 is TGTGCCAGTACCATCATCGGGACTAGCGGAATCGGGGAGCTGTTTTTT.